These 32 T cell receptor beta chains share one sample of origin, sequenced in a study of tumor-infiltrating lymphocytes in localized non-small cell lung cancer (dated by TCRdb to about 2021). The library was obtained by the immunoSEQ multiplex PCR assay. TCRdb provides this immuneACCESS table in a form limited to in-frame rearrangements. Some clones are lacking; in checked studies, under half of them reflect an unresolved V gene, and why the rest are absent is not known. The sample table lists 15,000 to 20,000 clones, about three quarters of them with a count of one. The ten top clones hold approximately 4.9% of the sample. Material for sequencing was lung tumor tissue. The receptors derive from a human donor with non-small cell lung cancer.

In its sample, this clone was seen a few times. V and J are TRBV10-3 and TRBJ2-3; D is possibly TRBD2 (6 bases). This CDR3 has 13 amino acids. CDR1 and CDR2 from the germline V gene are ENHRY and SYGVKD. Trimming shortened V by 11 bases and J by 2 bases, and 14 bases separated the two germline ends. CDR3 sequence: CASSGGVTDTQYF. The CDR3, as DNA: TGTGCCTCCTCCGGAGGGGTCACAGATACGCAGTATTTT.

The V and J genes are TRBV27 and TRBJ2-7; D might be TRBD1 (5 bases). Trimming cost V 4 bases and J 6 bases, with 16 bases left between them. Germline lookup yields CDR1 MNHEY and CDR2 SMNVEV (reference sequence). The CDR3 is made up of 14 amino acids. Written as DNA, the CDR3 is TGTGCCAGCAGTTGGACAAAACGGTCCCTCGAGCAGTACTTC. It is translated as CASSWTKRSLEQYF.

In DNA, the CDR3 is TGTGCCAGCAGTTCAGGAAGGGGGAACACTGAAGCTTTCTTT. It yields the protein CASSSGRGNTEAFF. The chain uses TRBV28 and TRBJ1-1, with D possibly matching TRBD1 (5 bases). The CDR3 is made up of 14 amino acids. The V and J ends lost 4 bases and 1 base respectively, with 10 bases between them. Per the germline V gene, CDR1 is MDHEN and CDR2 is SYDVKM.

V is TRBV29-1 and J is TRBJ2-7; 8 nucleotides agree with TRBD1. V lost 4 bases, J lost 2 bases, and 7 bases stayed unmatched. This CDR3 has 14 residues. Germline assignment: CDR1 SQVTM and CDR2 ANQGSEA. The CDR3, as DNA: TGCAGCGTTGCAAGACAGGGGTCCCCCTACGAGCAGTACTTC. Translated, it gives CSVARQGSPYEQYF.

This chain uses TRBV19 with TRBJ2-1; 11 positions agree with TRBD1. The germline V gene encodes CDR1 LNHDA and CDR2 SQIVND (reference sequence). J was trimmed by 8 bases and V by 6 bases; bases with no gene match: 6. The CDR3 totals 14 residues. DNA of the CDR3: TGTGCCAGTAGGGGGACAGGGGGTTATTATGAGCAGTTCTTC. Its translation is CASRGTGGYYEQFF.

The V gene is TRBV10-1, the J gene TRBJ1-1; 8 nucleotides align to TRBD1. This CDR3 has 15 residues. J was trimmed by 0 bases and V by 11 bases; bases with no gene match: 11. Germline loops: CDR1 WNHNN, CDR2 SYGVQD (reference sequence). CDR3 sequence: CAWNWDRNMNTEAFF. CDR3 in DNA: TGCGCCTGGAATTGGGACAGGAACATGAACACTGAAGCTTTCTTT.

This clone is deemed medium-sized. The V and J genes are TRBV4-3 and TRBJ1-4, with 7 bases that match TRBD1. Germline lookup yields CDR1 LGHNA and CDR2 YSLEER. The CDR3 is made up of 15 amino acids. V gave up 1 base and J gave up 6 bases; unmatched junction bases: 5. The CDR3 protein is CASSQGDRFHEKLFF. CDR3 nucleotide sequence: TGCGCCAGCAGCCAAGGGGACAGATTCCATGAAAAACTGTTTTTT.

In its sample, this clone was seen once. The genes are TRBV28 and TRBJ2-3; 7 bases map to TRBD2. The CDR3 runs to 15 residues. V was pared by 6 bases and J by 4 bases, with 10 bases of the junction left unmatched. The germline V gene encodes CDR1 MDHEN and CDR2 SYDVKM. This chain's CDR3 is CASSPGRVKADTQYF. The CDR3 nucleotides read TGTGCCAGCAGCCCTGGGAGGGTCAAGGCAGATACGCAGTATTTT.

CDR3 loop: CASSQWGMGERAFF. The CDR3 DNA follows: TGCGCCAGCAGCCAATGGGGCATGGGGGAAAGGGCTTTCTTT. The rearrangement uses TRBV4-1 and TRBJ1-1; tentative D call: TRBD1 (5 bases). Trimming cost V 2 bases and J 11 bases, with 18 bases left between them. From germline, CDR1 is MGHRA and CDR2 YSYEKL. This CDR3 has 14 amino acids.

The CDR3 DNA follows: TGCGCCAACAAGGACAGGGAGGTGGGTGAGCAGTTCTTC. It yields the protein CANKDREVGEQFF. The chain has TRBV5-1 and TRBJ2-1, with 8 bases that match TRBD1. The CDR3 loop spans 13 amino acids. Germline CDR1 and CDR2: SGHRS and YFSETQ. V was pared by 9 bases and J by 9 bases, with 11 bases of the junction left unmatched.

This chain connects TRBV5-1 to TRBJ1-5; possible D gene TRBD1, 6 bases. The CDR3 totals 14 residues. Germline CDR1 and CDR2: SGHRS and YFSETQ. Deletions cut 7 bases from V and 3 bases from J, with 14 bases between. As DNA, the CDR3 is TGCGCCAGCGCCTTATGGGGGCTCAATCAGCCCCAGCATTTT. As protein: CASALWGLNQPQHF.

This chain uses TRBV9 with TRBJ2-4, with 13 bases matching TRBD2. Germline-derived CDR1 and CDR2 are SGDLS and YYNGEE. The CDR3 is 17 residues long. V lost 4 bases to trimming and J lost 3 bases; unmatched junction nucleotides: 7. CDR3 nucleotide sequence: TGTGCCAGCAGCCCTTCGACTAGCGGGGGGCGCAAAAACATTCAGTACTTC. Translated, it gives CASSPSTSGGRKNIQYF.

The chain couples TRBV7-9 to TRBJ1-1; no clear D. V was clipped by 3 bases and J by 1 base, with 6 bases between them. CDR3 length: 13 residues. Germline V CDR1 and CDR2: SEHNR, FQNEAQ (reference sequence). CDR3 residues: CASSFSKNTEAFF. The CDR3 DNA sequence: TGTGCCAGCAGCTTCTCAAAGAACACTGAAGCTTTCTTT.

The gene calls are TRBV15 and TRBJ2-7; no clear D. The CDR3 contains 14 residues. The V and J ends lost 0 bases and 1 base respectively, with 7 bases between them. The germline V gene has CDR1 LNHNV and CDR2 YYDKDF (reference sequence). The DNA of the CDR3 is TGTGCCACCAGCAGAGATTATGTGTCCTACGAGCAGTACTTC. Its translation: CATSRDYVSYEQYF.

The chain couples TRBV7-2 to TRBJ1-3, with D maybe TRBD1 (5 bases). Germline lookup yields CDR1 SGHTA and CDR2 FQGNSA. With 4 bases removed from V and 2 bases from J, the gap between germline ends came to 12 bases. This CDR3 comprises 15 residues. The CDR3 DNA follows: TGTGCCAGCAGCTCGCAGGGTTTAACTGGAAACACCATATATTTT. Amino acid sequence: CASSSQGLTGNTIYF.

This chain's CDR3 is CASRGRDSNQPQHF. As DNA, the CDR3 is TGTGCCAGCAGAGGACGGGATAGCAATCAGCCCCAGCATTTT. J is TRBJ1-5 and V is TRBV6-1, with unresolved D. Germline CDR1 reads MNHNS; CDR2 reads SASEGT. CDR3 size: 14 residues. The V and J ends lost 6 bases and 0 bases respectively, with 9 bases between them.

This clone ranks as medium-sized. The chain couples TRBV29-1 to TRBJ2-1; the match to TRBD1 covers 8 bases. V was pared by 5 bases and J by 5 bases, with 11 bases of the junction left unmatched. The V gene's germline CDR1 is SQVTM and CDR2 ANQGSEA. This CDR3 contains 15 residues. The CDR3 bases are TGCAGCGTTAACCCCCCGGGACAGGCCAACAATGAGCAGTTCTTC. Protein sequence: CSVNPPGQANNEQFF.

The V gene is TRBV7-9, the J gene TRBJ2-1; D gene ambiguous. The CDR3 has 12 residues. V lost 5 bases and J 9 bases, leaving 11 bases between the germline ends. The germline gives CDR1 SEHNR, CDR2 FQNEAQ (reference sequence). The CDR3 loop reads CASSHSVGEQFF. In DNA, the CDR3 is TGTGCCAGCAGCCACTCAGTGGGTGAGCAGTTCTTC.

This clone was seen a few times. The chain combines TRBV19 with TRBJ1-2, with D maybe TRBD1 (6 bases). The germline CDR1 and CDR2 sequences are LNHDA and SQIVND (reference sequence). This CDR3 spans 15 amino acids. V lost 6 bases and J 0 bases, leaving 14 bases between the germline ends. CDR3 loop: CASRATGSSNYGYTF. CDR3 sequence (DNA): TGTGCCAGTAGGGCCACAGGGTCCTCTAACTATGGCTACACCTTC.

A few counts support this clone. The chain carries TRBV7-9 and TRBJ1-1; D gene uncertain. Germline V gene data show CDR1 as SEHNR and CDR2 as FQNEAQ (reference sequence). Trimming cost V 5 bases and J 3 bases, with 16 bases left between them. This CDR3 spans 15 amino acids. The CDR3 region is CASSPGLGWHTEAFF. CDR3 DNA: TGTGCCAGCAGCCCGGGCCTCGGTTGGCACACTGAAGCTTTCTTT.

The chain carries TRBV19 and TRBJ2-7; D unclear. Germline lookup yields CDR1 LNHDA and CDR2 SQIVND (reference sequence). CDR3 length equals 12 residues. V was trimmed by 0 bases and J by 3 bases, leaving 3 bases between them. The CDR3 loop reads CASSIDRYEQYF. CDR3 bases: TGTGCCAGTAGTATAGACCGCTACGAGCAGTACTTC.

This rearrangement joins TRBV2 to TRBJ2-7; the match to TRBD1 covers 8 bases. Trimming took 7 bases from V and 6 from J; bases not matched to a gene: 8. The CDR3 consists of 13 residues. Germline V gene lookup returns CDR1 SNHLY and CDR2 FYNNEI. The CDR3 spells CASMRQGAVEQYF. CDR3 coding DNA: TGTGCCAGCATGCGGCAGGGGGCCGTCGAGCAGTACTTC. The variable domain in full, completed from reference TRBV2 and TRBJ2-7, reads EPEVTQTPSHQVTQMGQEVILRCVPISNHLYFYWYRQILGQKVEFLVSFYNNEISEKSEIFDDQFSVERPDGSNFTLKIRSTKLEDSAMYFCASMRQGAVEQYFGPGTRLTVT.

This chain connects TRBV5-1 to TRBJ1-4; perhaps TRBD1 as D (5 bases). V lost 4 bases and J lost 6, with 10 bases in between. Germline V gene data show CDR1 as SGHRS and CDR2 as YFSETQ. The CDR3 runs to 13 residues. Here the CDR3 DNA reads TGCGCCAGCAGCGGGGGTGGTGATGAAAAACTGTTTTTT. Its translation: CASSGGGDEKLFF.

The V and J genes are TRBV11-2 and TRBJ2-7; 9 nucleotides match TRBD2. This CDR3 contains 14 residues. Germline V gene sequence: CDR1 SGHAT, CDR2 FQNNGV. The J segment lost 6 bases and the V segment lost 5 bases, leaving 8 bases of the junction unmatched. The CDR3 region has the DNA TGTGCCAGCAGCCAATCGGCTAGCGGGACCGAGCAGTACTTC. Its protein is CASSQSASGTEQYF.

The chain has TRBV5-1 and TRBJ1-2; no clear D. Trimming shortened V by 4 bases and J by 8 bases, and 15 bases separated the two germline ends. Germline-derived CDR1 and CDR2 are SGHRS and YFSETQ. The CDR3 has 13 residues. For the CDR3, the DNA is TGCGCCAGCAGCGCAGGTTCGACGCAGGGCTACACCTTC. Its protein is CASSAGSTQGYTF.

The genes are TRBV18 and TRBJ2-7; TRBD2 matches at 9 bases. Germline values: CDR1 KGHSH, CDR2 LQKENI. The trim removed 2 bases at V and 3 bases at J, leaving 5 bases unmatched. The CDR3 extends over 15 amino acids. CDR3 sequence reads: CASSPGSGRVYEQYF. The CDR3 coding sequence is TGTGCCAGCTCACCAGGTAGCGGGAGAGTCTACGAGCAGTACTTC.

V gene TRBV9 combines with J gene TRBJ1-2, with 7 bases matching TRBD1. This CDR3 has 16 amino acids. Germline V gene lookup returns CDR1 SGDLS and CDR2 YYNGEE. V trimming: 4 bases; J trimming: 4 bases; junction bases outside the gene matches: 13. CDR3 nucleotide sequence: TGTGCCAGCAGCACCAGACAGGGTACGGACCTCTATGGCTACACCTTC. Residues: CASSTRQGTDLYGYTF.

This chain links TRBV29-1 with TRBJ1-2, with D possibly TRBD1 on 6 matching bases. The CDR3 runs 14 residues. V shed 8 bases and J shed 6 bases, with 22 bases lying between them. In germline, CDR1 is SQVTM, CDR2 ANQGSEA. CDR3 DNA: TGCAGCTACAACAGGGTTAGGGCGGTGAATGGCTACACCTTC. Encoded protein: CSYNRVRAVNGYTF.

In its sample, this clone was seen a few times. The chain links TRBV4-3 to TRBJ1-1, with D possibly matching TRBD1 (5 bases). V lost 1 base to trimming and J lost 5 bases, with 11 bases between them. Looked up from germline, CDR1 is LGHNA and CDR2 is YSLEER. This CDR3 comprises 14 residues. As DNA, the CDR3 is TGCGCCAGCAGCCAAGGCCAGGGAAGGACTGAAGCTTTCTTT. This codes for CASSQGQGRTEAFF.

This chain joins TRBV5-1 and TRBJ2-2; D remains ambiguous. The CDR3 has 15 amino acids. CDR1 and CDR2 (germline): SGHRS, YFSETQ. V was trimmed by 7 bases and J by 2 bases, leaving 15 bases between them. CDR3 DNA sequence: TGCGCCAGCCTCGACTCCCCTTCTAACACCGGGGAGCTGTTTTTT. Translating it yields CASLDSPSNTGELFF.

The V call is TRBV25-1, the J call TRBJ2-1; D may be TRBD1 or TRBD2 (6 bases each). V lost 3 bases and J 6 bases, leaving 15 bases between the germline ends. Germline values: CDR1 MGHDK, CDR2 SYGVNS. The CDR3 runs to 15 residues. The CDR3 here is CASSDGGGSVNEQFF. Written as DNA, the CDR3 is TGTGCCAGCAGTGACGGAGGGGGGTCGGTCAATGAGCAGTTCTTC.

The rearrangement links TRBV18 to TRBJ1-1, with TRBD1 as a possible D gene (5 bases). From germline, CDR1 is KGHSH and CDR2 LQKENI. The V end was cut by 1 base, the J end by 4 bases, with 16 bases between. The CDR3 extends over 16 amino acids. CDR3 amino acids: CASSPRADGGGTEAFF. CDR3 nucleotide sequence: TGTGCCAGCTCACCACGTGCCGACGGGGGAGGCACTGAAGCTTTCTTT.